This TCR beta chain was recovered during a study of cytomegalovirus exposure and HLA in healthy donors. Study-wide context: Researchers previously reported finding fewer than 140 million unique TCR beta sequences from about 170 million T cells. Tens of millions of unique TCRs, all from HLA-typed donors, were included in an early release of the data.

This CDR3 region has 19 residues. Germline V gene data show CDR1 as SGHTA and CDR2 as FQGNSA. Unmatched junction bases numbered 8, after V lost 3 bases and J lost 0 bases. In the case of this clone: Its antigen is unknown.

A multiplex PCR was run with 60 Vbeta primers and 13 Jbeta primers. Repertoires were generated with immunoSEQ multiplex PCR, while TCRdb's copy carries only in-frame clones and drops some. Of roughly 110,000 clones in the sample, approximately 79% are singletons; the top ten hold 3% to 4%. Overall study findings and caveats: Upon later analysis, TCR association rates were observed to vary by HLA locus, being highest for DRB1 and lowest for HLA-C. CMV serostatus was the only recorded immune exposure for donors.

This chain links TRBV7-2 with TRBJ2-2; 12 positions agree with TRBD2. The sample taken for sequencing was PBMCs. This receptor was identified in a man in his 60s in good health and CMV-seronegative. The CDR3 here is CASSFFGLAGHSNTGELFF. The CDR3 nucleotides are TGTGCCAGCAGCTTCTTCGGACTAGCGGGGCACTCGAACACCGGGGAGCTGTTTTTT. Supplemented by reference TRBV7-2 and TRBJ2-2, the full variable domain reads GAGVSQSPSNKVTEKGKDVELRCDPISGHTALYWYRQSLGQGLEFLIYFQGNSAPDKSGLPSDRFSAERTGGSVSTLTIQRTQQEDSAVYLCASSFFGLAGHSNTGELFFGEGSRLTVL.